The TCR beta chain described here comes from a study of brain T cells in children with intractable seizures. General observations from the study: Viral specificity was inferred only from CDR3 similarity; HCMV serostatus was unknown.

Germline V gives CDR1 MNHEY, CDR2 SMNVEV (reference sequence). This CDR3 contains 15 residues. Trimming stripped 5 bases from V and 11 bases from J, with 19 bases between. A note on this clone: Its specificity is not known.

Surgery cases with the highest brain T cell transcript signatures were chosen for sequencing. Patients received at least one anti-epileptic drug before surgery. TCRdb keeps only in-frame clones here, not all; method: immunoSEQ multiplex PCR. The sample holds about 22,000 clones, 90% to 95% seen once. The sequence was obtained from a boy younger than 18 with focal cortical dysplasia and intractable seizures. V usage is TRBV27 and J usage is TRBJ1-6; a possible D gene is TRBD1 (6 bases). The specimen was peripheral blood, collected at surgery. The CDR3 bases are TGTGCCAGCAGTCCGAGACGACAGGACCCTACACCCCTCCACTTT. It yields the protein CASSPRRQDPTPLHF.